The clone carrying this TCR beta chain was seen a single time. The data were obtained in a study of PD-1 blockade in classical Hodgkin lymphoma. The germline V and J ends were trimmed by 3 bases and 3 bases, with 12 bases remaining between them. This CDR3 is 15 amino acids long. Germline V gives CDR1 SGHDT, CDR2 YYEEEE. Assay used: immunoSEQ multiplex PCR; TCRdb lists only in-frame clones, some missing. The sample holds 60,000 or so clones; around 90% are singletons and the top ten take 9% to 10%. All patients relapsed after autologous stem cell transplantation, and brentuximab vedotin exposure varied.

The TCR was taken from a human donor with classical Hodgkin lymphoma. The chain employs TRBV5-6 and TRBJ2-2; maybe TRBD1 (6 bases). Sequencing was performed on peripheral blood mononuclear cells (PBMCs), taken at baseline. The CDR3 reads CASSSPDRYTGELFF. The DNA for the CDR3 is TGTGCCAGCAGCTCACCGGACAGATACACCGGGGAGCTGTTTTTT.